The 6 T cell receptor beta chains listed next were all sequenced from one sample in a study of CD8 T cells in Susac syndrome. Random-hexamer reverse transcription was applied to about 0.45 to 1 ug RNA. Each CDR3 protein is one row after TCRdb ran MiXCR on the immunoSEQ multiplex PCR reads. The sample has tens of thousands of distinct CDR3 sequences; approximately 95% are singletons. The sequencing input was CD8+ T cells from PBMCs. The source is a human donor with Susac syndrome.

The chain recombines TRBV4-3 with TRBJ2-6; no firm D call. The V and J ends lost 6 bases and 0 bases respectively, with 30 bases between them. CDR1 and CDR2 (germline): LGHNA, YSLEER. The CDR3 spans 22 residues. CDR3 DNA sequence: TGCGCCAGCAGTCCCTCCCCGATGGGTGTAGCAACCACACTCTCTGGGGCCAACGTCCTGACTTTC. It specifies CASSPSPMGVATTLSGANVLTF.

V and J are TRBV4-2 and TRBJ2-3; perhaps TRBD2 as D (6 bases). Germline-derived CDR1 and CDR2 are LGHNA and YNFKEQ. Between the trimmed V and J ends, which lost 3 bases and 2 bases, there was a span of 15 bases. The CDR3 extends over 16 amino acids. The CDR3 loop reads CASSQPAGTYTDTQYF. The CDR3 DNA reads TGTGCCAGCAGCCAGCCGGCGGGAACCTACACAGATACGCAGTATTTT.

CDR3 in DNA: TGTGCCAGCAGCTGGGGATCAGAAAACATTCAGTACTTC. It specifies CASSWGSENIQYF. The chain couples TRBV13 to TRBJ2-4; D is unresolved. CDR1 and CDR2 from the germline V gene are PRHDT and FYEKMQ (reference sequence). V lost 4 bases and J 5 bases, leaving 9 bases between the germline ends. The CDR3 extends over 13 amino acids. Together with reference TRBV13 and TRBJ2-4, the CDR3 gives the full variable domain: AAGVIQSPRHLIKEKRETATLKCYPIPRHDTVYWYQQGPGQDPQFLISFYEKMQSDKGSIPDRFSAQQFSDYHSELNMSSLELGDSALYFCASSWGSENIQYFGAGTRLSVL.

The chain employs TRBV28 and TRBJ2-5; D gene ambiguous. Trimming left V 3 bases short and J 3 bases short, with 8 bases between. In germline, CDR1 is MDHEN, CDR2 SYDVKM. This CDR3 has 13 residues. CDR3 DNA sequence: TGTGCCAGCAGTTTCGTGCCGAAAGAGACCCAGTACTTC. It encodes CASSFVPKETQYF.

This chain's CDR3 is CASSQDRTSSGNTIYF. The DNA of the CDR3 is TGCGCCAGCAGCCAAGATCGGACTTCCTCTGGAAACACCATATATTTT. The chain uses TRBV4-3 and TRBJ1-3; D gene uncertain. V dropped 0 bases and J dropped 0 bases, with 9 bases sitting between them. The CDR3 has 16 amino acids. Germline loops: CDR1 LGHNA, CDR2 YSLEER.

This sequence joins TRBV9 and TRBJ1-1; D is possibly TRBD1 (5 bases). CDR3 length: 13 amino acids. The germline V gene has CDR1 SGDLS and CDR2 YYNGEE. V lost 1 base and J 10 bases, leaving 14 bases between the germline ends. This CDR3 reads CASSVNWGSAAFF. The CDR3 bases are TGTGCCAGCAGCGTAAATTGGGGGTCAGCAGCTTTCTTT. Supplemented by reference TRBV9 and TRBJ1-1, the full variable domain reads DSGVTQTPKHLITATGQRVTLRCSPRSGDLSVYWYQQSLDQGLQFLIQYYNGEERAKGNILERFSAQQFPDLHSELNLSSLELGDSALYFCASSVNWGSAAFFGQGTRLTVV.